The sequence of this T cell receptor beta chain was determined in a study of CD4 T cells in relation to SARS-CoV-2 and coronaviruses. Worth noting for this clone: Antigen specificity is unknown.

The germline V gene has CDR1 ENHRY and CDR2 SYGVKD. The CDR3 sequence is 15 residues long. V gave up 3 bases and J gave up 6 bases; unmatched junction bases: 9. Overall study results and limits: No crossreactivity against non-spike viral proteins was tested here.

Here immunoSEQ multiplex PCR was the method, and the copy in TCRdb shows in-frame clones only, minus some. The sample comprises 36,000 or so clones, just over 75% of which are singletons, and approximately 2.8% rests with the top ten. The chain joins TRBV10-3 to TRBJ2-7, with 9 bases that match TRBD1. The sample taken for sequencing was memory CD4+ T cells from PBMCs, cultured in vitro. The clonotype originates from an adult with COVID-19. The CDR3 DNA is TGTGCCATCAGTGACTTATCCGGGACAGGGATCGAGCAGTACTTC. Residues: CAISDLSGTGIEQYF.